This T cell receptor beta chain stems from a study of T cell responses to AZD1222 COVID-19 vaccine. The CDR3 length is 13 residues. V dropped 4 bases and J dropped 4 bases, with 10 bases sitting between them. Data came from immunoSEQ multiplex PCR; TCRdb stores just in-frame clones and leaves some out. This table holds some 120,000 clones, 80% to 95% found once. The material was peripheral blood, obtained 28 days after the second AZD1222 dose. This receptor was identified in an adult who received the AZD1222 COVID-19 vaccine. The V gene is TRBV12-3 or TRBV12-4, the J gene TRBJ1-2, with a tentative D call TRBD1 (6 bases). DNA for the CDR3: TGTGCCAGCAGTTCGGGGGGCAGCTATGGCTACACCTTC. Its translation is CASSSGGSYGYTF.